This T cell receptor beta chain was observed in a study of spatial heterogeneity in lung cancer. Each TCR cDNA molecule carried a unique molecular identifier. TCRdb re-analysed the 5' RACE reads in MiXCR, keeping a single row per CDR3 protein. There are roughly 48,000 distinct CDR3 sequences in the sample; around 5.2% occur only once, and around 10% lies in the top ten. The germline V gene encodes CDR1 SGHNT and CDR2 YYREEE (reference sequence). Trimming cost V 4 bases and J 3 bases; bases outside gene matches: 4. The CDR3 extends over 15 amino acids. The sample's time point: sample taken at primary tumor resection. The input material, whole RNA from tumor, nontumor lung or frozen PBMC, was sequenced unsorted. Untreated early-stage non-small cell lung cancer patients, around 70 in total, were the donors. This clonotype ranks as medium-sized.

The sequence was collected from a male donor with early-stage non-small cell lung cancer. This material consisted of PBMCs, taken at surgery. J is TRBJ2-7 and V is TRBV5-4, with TRBD2 matching 13 bases. CDR3 amino acids: CASSPTSGRDYEQYF. In nucleotides, the CDR3 is TGTGCCAGCAGCCCTACTAGCGGGAGGGACTACGAGCAGTACTTC.